This section outlines one T cell receptor (beta chain) sequence together with its context. This record comes from a study of blood T cell repertoires in COVID-19. Turning to the study itself: Material from acute and convalescent COVID-19 was sourced from the United States, Italy and Spain. PBMCs, B-cell-depleted T cells, or T cells were the source of the cDNA or gDNA that made up the material.

Authors' methods: Nucleated cell number was recorded as an estimate derived from reference gene primer amplification. Measured with immunoSEQ multiplex PCR; TCRdb has only the in-frame clones, and not every one. The D gene and trimming were derived from the DNA, and the V and J assignments and clone size from that table. Of approximately 110,000 clones listed, approximately 70% are singletons. This CDR3 spans 14 amino acids. Trimming cost V 1 base and J 9 bases, with 12 bases left between them. The V gene's germline CDR1 is SGHAT and CDR2 FQDESV (reference sequence). This chain connects TRBV11-1 to TRBJ2-2; a weak D match, TRBD2 (6 bases). Sequencing was done on a sample of peripheral blood. This TCR came from an older man with acute or convalescent COVID-19. CDR3 DNA: TGTGCCAGCAGCTTAGATCAGGGCGGGAGGGAGCTGTTTTTT. It yields the protein CASSLDQGGRELFF.